This T cell receptor (beta chain) originates from a study of shared clonotypes between healthy human individuals. Here immunoSEQ multiplex PCR was the method, and the copy in TCRdb shows in-frame clones only, minus some. The data show 600,000 to 750,000 clones, 90% seen once. There are 15 residues in the CDR3. V dropped 3 bases and J dropped 5 bases, with 14 bases sitting between them. The germline gives CDR1 LNHDA, CDR2 SQIVND (reference sequence). This clone was seen a handful of times. The clonotype comes from a man in his late teens or twenties in good health. Some clones in this sample may be carry-over from other donors' samples. Sequencing used memory CD8+ T cells from PBMCs. Specified subset: CD45RO+ cells pooled with CCR7-negative TemRA cells. The J gene is TRBJ1-5, the V gene TRBV19; maybe TRBD1 (5 bases). CDR3 bases: TGTGCCAGTAGTATTTGGGGGGTTGGGGATCAGCCCCAGCATTTT. Translating it yields CASSIWGVGDQPQHF. Using reference TRBV19 and TRBJ1-5 for the parts outside the CDR3, the full variable domain is DGGITQSPKYLFRKEGQNVTLSCEQNLNHDAMYWYRQDPGQGLRLIYYSQIVNDFQKGDIAEGYSVSREKKESFPLTVTSAQKNPTAFYLCASSIWGVGDQPQHFGDGTRLSIL.